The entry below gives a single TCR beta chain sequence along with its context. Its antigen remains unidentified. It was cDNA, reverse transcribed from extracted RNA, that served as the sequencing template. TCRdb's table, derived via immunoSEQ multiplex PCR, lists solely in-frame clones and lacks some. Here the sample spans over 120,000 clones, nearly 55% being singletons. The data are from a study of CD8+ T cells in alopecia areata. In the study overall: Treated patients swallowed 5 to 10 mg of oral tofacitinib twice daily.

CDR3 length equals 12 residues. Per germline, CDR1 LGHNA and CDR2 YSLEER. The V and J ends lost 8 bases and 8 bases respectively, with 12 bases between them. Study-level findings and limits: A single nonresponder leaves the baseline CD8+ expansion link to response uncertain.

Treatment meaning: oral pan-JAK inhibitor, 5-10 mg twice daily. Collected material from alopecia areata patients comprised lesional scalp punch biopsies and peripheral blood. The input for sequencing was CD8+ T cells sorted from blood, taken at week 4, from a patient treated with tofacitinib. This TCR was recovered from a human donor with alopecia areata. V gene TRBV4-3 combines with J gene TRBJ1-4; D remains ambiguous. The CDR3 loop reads CASGRLGEKLFF. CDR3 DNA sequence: TGCGCCAGCGGGCGGCTCGGGGAAAAACTGTTTTTT.